These 32 T cell receptor beta chains came from one sample sequenced in a study of blood T cell repertoires in COVID-19. Profiling relied on immunoSEQ multiplex PCR, and the TCRdb table lists in-frame clones only, not all of them. The sample lists roughly 150,000 clones, 80% to 90% occurring once. The sequencing input was peripheral blood. The receptors derive from an elderly woman with acute or convalescent COVID-19.

This clone came up many times. This chain links TRBV25-1 with TRBJ1-1, with a tentative D call TRBD1 (5 bases). V was pared by 5 bases and J by 1 base, with 11 bases between. CDR3 length: 14 residues. Germline CDR1 and CDR2: MGHDK and SYGVNS. The CDR3, as DNA: TGTGCCAGCAGTAAGGGACTGGGGAACACTGAAGCTTTCTTT. The encoded protein is CASSKGLGNTEAFF.

This CDR3 reads CASRKSTDSRSGNTIYF. CDR3 nucleotide sequence: TGTGCCAGTAGAAAGTCCACCGACAGCCGCTCTGGAAACACCATATATTTT. This chain uses TRBV19 with TRBJ1-3; tentative D call: TRBD1 (5 bases). The CDR3 is 17 residues long. The V gene lost 6 bases and the J gene lost 0 bases, with 18 bases spanning the gap. Germline V CDR1 and CDR2: LNHDA, SQIVND (reference sequence).

This sequence joins TRBV18 and TRBJ2-7; 9 bases match TRBD1. Germline V CDR1 and CDR2: KGHSH, LQKENI. This CDR3 spans 13 amino acids. The trim removed 4 bases at V and 4 bases at J, leaving 2 bases unmatched. This CDR3 reads CASSLGQGYEQYF. The DNA for the CDR3 is TGTGCCAGCTCACTGGGACAGGGTTACGAGCAGTACTTC.

The chain is built from TRBV10-3 and TRBJ1-1, with 8 bases lining up with TRBD1. The V gene end was trimmed by 6 bases and the J gene end by 4 bases; junction bases not matched to a gene: 7. The V gene's germline CDR1 is ENHRY and CDR2 SYGVKD. There are 14 residues in the CDR3. CDR3 amino acids: CAIRGTGEGTEAFF. CDR3 DNA sequence: TGTGCCATCAGAGGGACAGGAGAGGGCACTGAAGCTTTCTTT.

The rearrangement joins TRBV2 to TRBJ2-2; 10 bases are a match to TRBD1. Losses at the gene ends were 6 bases for V and 7 bases for J; bases not matched to a gene: 11. CDR3 size: 16 residues. CDR1 is SNHLY, CDR2 FYNNEI, per germline. The DNA for the CDR3 is TGTGCCAGCAGCCCCGACAGGGGGCATACGGGCGGGGAGCTGTTTTTT. This translates into CASSPDRGHTGGELFF.

The chain has TRBV5-8 and TRBJ1-5, with 12 bases aligning to TRBD1. The V segment lost 4 bases and the J segment 7 bases; nucleotides outside the gene matches: 6. Germline V gene lookup returns CDR1 SGHTS and CDR2 YDEGEE. The CDR3 is 15 residues long. CDR3: CASSPGTGGWQPQHF. The DNA of the CDR3 is TGTGCCAGCAGCCCCGGGACAGGGGGCTGGCAGCCCCAGCATTTT. Full variable domain (outside the CDR3, taken from reference TRBV5-8 and TRBJ1-5): EAGVTQSPTHLIKTRGQQATLRCSPISGHTSVYWYQQALGLGLQFLLWYDEGEERNRGNFPPRFSGRQFPNYSSELNVNALELEDSALYLCASSPGTGGWQPQHFGDGTRLSIL.

The V gene is TRBV7-2, the J gene TRBJ2-5; TRBD2 matches 10 bases. The V and J ends lost 2 bases and 5 bases, in that order; junction bases with no gene match: 5. The V gene's germline CDR1 is SGHTA and CDR2 FQGNSA. There are 15 residues in the CDR3. In nucleotides, the CDR3 is TGTGCCAGCAGCTTATTTCAGCGGGGGGGCGAGACCCAGTACTTC. It is translated as CASSLFQRGGETQYF.

The CDR3 DNA follows: TGTGCCAGCAGCCACGGACTAGCGAGCCAAGAGACCCAGTACTTC. It specifies CASSHGLASQETQYF. The chain has TRBV27 and TRBJ2-5; 9 bases match TRBD2. The germline gives CDR1 MNHEY, CDR2 SMNVEV (reference sequence). This CDR3 region has 15 residues. V lost 6 bases to trimming and J lost 1 base; unmatched junction nucleotides: 6.

This clone has just a few counts. This chain links TRBV2 with TRBJ2-3; D ambiguous. Germline V gene lookup returns CDR1 SNHLY and CDR2 FYNNEI. Deletions cut 4 bases from V and 2 bases from J, with 10 bases between. The CDR3 is 14 amino acids. CDR3 region: CASSGQANTDTQYF. DNA of the CDR3: TGTGCCAGCAGTGGGCAGGCCAACACAGATACGCAGTATTTT. Full variable domain (remainder filled in from reference TRBV2 and TRBJ2-3): EPEVTQTPSHQVTQMGQEVILRCVPISNHLYFYWYRQILGQKVEFLVSFYNNEISEKSEIFDDQFSVERPDGSNFTLKIRSTKLEDSAMYFCASSGQANTDTQYFGPGTRLTVL.

CDR3 DNA sequence: TGTGCCAGCAGTTACTCTGGGTCGGGGAGTTCACCCCTCCACTTT. This gives the protein CASSYSGSGSSPLHF. This chain joins TRBV6-2 or TRBV6-3 and TRBJ1-6; the D is unclear. Trimming shortened V by 0 bases and J by 9 bases, and 12 bases separated the two germline ends. The CDR3 spans 15 residues. The germline V gene has CDR1 MNHEY and CDR2 SVGEGT.

V and J are TRBV7-2 and TRBJ1-1, with TRBD1 identical over 8 bases. The CDR3 contains 14 residues. V shed 5 bases, J shed 1 base, and the junction held 3 bases outside the gene matches. Germline CDR1 SGHTA, CDR2 FQGNSA. CDR3 protein: CASSVDRGNTEAFF. The DNA of the CDR3 is TGTGCCAGCAGCGTCGACAGGGGGAACACTGAAGCTTTCTTT.

This clone was observed a handful of times. The chain links TRBV4-2 to TRBJ1-2, with a tentative D call TRBD1 (5 bases). Trimming took off 0 bases at V and 7 bases at J, with 12 bases between the two ends. The CDR3 contains 14 residues. CDR1 is LGHNA, CDR2 YNFKEQ, per germline. For the CDR3, the DNA is TGTGCCAGCAGCCAAGACTTGCAGGGTGGTGGCTACACCTTC. Its translation: CASSQDLQGGGYTF.

The gene calls are TRBV5-1 and TRBJ1-2; TRBD1 aligns across 11 bases. This CDR3 contains 15 residues. Germline loops: CDR1 SGHRS, CDR2 YFSETQ. J was trimmed by 1 base and V by 4 bases; bases with no gene match: 3. CDR3 in DNA: TGCGCCAGCAGCGGGGGACAGGGGGGTAACTATGGCTACACCTTC. Its translation is CASSGGQGGNYGYTF.

The V gene is TRBV7-9, the J gene TRBJ1-4, with D perhaps matching TRBD1 (5 bases). The CDR3 covers 14 residues. The V gene lost 5 bases and the J gene lost 3 bases, with 10 bases spanning the gap. Per germline, CDR1 SEHNR and CDR2 FQNEAQ (reference sequence). In DNA form, the CDR3 reads TGTGCCAGCAGCCCAGGGTCCGCTAATGAAAAACTGTTTTTT. Its protein is CASSPGSANEKLFF.

This rearrangement joins TRBV2 to TRBJ1-2; TRBD1 aligns across 9 bases. The V segment lost 7 bases and the J segment 8 bases; nucleotides outside the gene matches: 5. Germline V CDR1 and CDR2: SNHLY, FYNNEI. CDR3 length: 12 amino acids. CDR3 DNA: TGTGCCAGCAATGAGGGGACAGGGGGCTACACCTTC. It yields the protein CASNEGTGGYTF.

V usage is TRBV5-4 and J usage is TRBJ2-5; 7 nucleotides agree with TRBD1. The V gene end was trimmed by 0 bases and the J gene end by 7 bases; junction bases not matched to a gene: 3. Germline V gene sequence: CDR1 SGHNT, CDR2 YYREEE (reference sequence). The CDR3 has 13 residues. The CDR3 region is CASSLGDRGTQYF. For the CDR3, the DNA is TGTGCCAGCAGCTTGGGGGACAGAGGGACCCAGTACTTC. The complete variable domain, with remaining parts taken from reference TRBV5-4 and TRBJ2-5, reads ETGVTQSPTHLIKTRGQQVTLRCSSQSGHNTVSWYQQALGQGPQFIFQYYREEENGRGNFPPRFSGLQFPNYSSELNVNALELDDSALYLCASSLGDRGTQYFGPGTRLLVL.

This sequence joins TRBV7-9 and TRBJ2-1; 9 positions match TRBD2. Germline-derived CDR1 and CDR2 are SEHNR and FQNEAQ (reference sequence). With V trimmed by 5 bases and J by 3 bases, 5 bases remained unmatched. The CDR3 is 15 residues long. The CDR3 DNA sequence: TGTGCCAGCAGCATCGTAGCGGGGGACTACAATGAGCAGTTCTTC. This gives the protein CASSIVAGDYNEQFF.

The chain carries TRBV5-4 and TRBJ1-5; perhaps TRBD1 as D (5 bases). Trimming stripped 3 bases from V and 7 bases from J, with 14 bases between. The CDR3 consists of 14 residues. Germline-derived CDR1 and CDR2 are SGHNT and YYREEE (reference sequence). The CDR3, as DNA: TGTGCCAGCAGCTCCGGGGGGGAAGGACAGCCCCAGCATTTT. Protein sequence: CASSSGGEGQPQHF.

The chain joins TRBV6-5 to TRBJ1-5, with 8 bases identical to TRBD1. CDR3 size: 14 residues. Losses at the gene ends were 2 bases for V and 7 bases for J; bases not matched to a gene: 4. Germline V lookup: CDR1 MNHEY, CDR2 SVGAGI. The DNA of the CDR3 is TGTGCCAGCAGTTACACCTCAGGGGGCCAGCCCCAGCATTTT. Protein sequence: CASSYTSGGQPQHF.

This chain connects TRBV30 to TRBJ1-6; D is ambiguous. The CDR3 spans 11 residues. V was clipped by 2 bases and J by 15 bases, with 11 bases between them. CDR1 GTSNPN and CDR2 SVGIG come from the germline V gene (reference sequence). The CDR3 nucleotides read TGTGCCTGGAGTTCAACGAGCTACCTCCACTTT. It specifies CAWSSTSYLHF. The full variable domain, in which reference TRBV30 and TRBJ1-6 provide the parts outside the CDR3, is SQTIHQWPATLVQPVGSPLSLECTVEGTSNPNLYWYRQAAGRGLQLLFYSVGIGQISSEVPQNLSASRPQDRQFILSSKKLLLSDSGFYLCAWSSTSYLHFGNGTRLTVT.

V usage is TRBV27 and J usage is TRBJ2-2, with 7 bases that match TRBD1. CDR3 length: 15 residues. V was clipped by 4 bases and J by 0 bases; unmatched bases: 2. In germline, CDR1 is MNHEY, CDR2 SMNVEV (reference sequence). CDR3 sequence reads: CASSWTGPNTGELFF. The CDR3 bases are TGTGCCAGCAGTTGGACAGGCCCGAACACCGGGGAGCTGTTTTTT.

This chain uses TRBV15 with TRBJ1-6; 7 nucleotides agree with TRBD1. Germline assignment: CDR1 LNHNV and CDR2 YYDKDF (reference sequence). J was trimmed by 6 bases and V by 1 base; bases with no gene match: 9. The CDR3 sequence is 17 residues long. The CDR3 nucleotides read TGTGCCACCAGCAGAGGGGGTTGGGACAGCATTAATTCACCCCTCCACTTT. Translated, it gives CATSRGGWDSINSPLHF.

DNA for the CDR3: TGTGCCAGCAGCTCCTTAAGGAGTCCGCAGTTCTTC. It yields the protein CASSSLRSPQFF. The gene calls are TRBV7-2 and TRBJ2-1; D gene ambiguous. CDR1 SGHTA and CDR2 FQGNSA come from the germline V gene. This CDR3 has 12 residues. With 4 bases removed from V and 12 bases from J, the gap between germline ends came to 13 bases.

The rearrangement links TRBV7-2 to TRBJ1-6; D is possibly TRBD1 (6 bases). The ends were cut back, 10 bases at V and 7 bases at J, with 20 bases in the middle. The CDR3 totals 15 residues. CDR1 and CDR2 (germline): SGHTA, FQGNSA. CDR3 region: CATSRTGNPNSPLHF. For the CDR3, the DNA is TGTGCCACCTCCCGTACAGGGAACCCGAATTCACCCCTCCACTTT.

The chain has TRBV5-4 and TRBJ2-7, with 7 bases aligning to TRBD1. The J segment lost 3 bases and the V segment lost 3 bases, leaving 6 bases of the junction unmatched. This CDR3 spans 14 amino acids. From germline, CDR1 is SGHNT and CDR2 YYREEE (reference sequence). CDR3 bases: TGTGCCAGCAGCTCAGAGGGACAGCTCTACGAGCAGTACTTC. Translated: CASSSEGQLYEQYF.

The rearrangement joins TRBV9 to TRBJ1-2; 8 bases map to TRBD1. The V gene's germline CDR1 is SGDLS and CDR2 YYNGEE. V was pared by 5 bases and J by 8 bases, with 11 bases of the junction left unmatched. The CDR3 is 14 residues long. In nucleotides, the CDR3 is TGTGCCAGCAGACCTCCGACAGGGGCTAGCGGCTACACCTTC. It encodes CASRPPTGASGYTF.

The chain recombines TRBV18 with TRBJ1-1; 7 bases are a match to TRBD1. CDR3 length: 14 amino acids. V trimming: 5 bases; J trimming: 5 bases; junction bases outside the gene matches: 8. The germline V gene has CDR1 KGHSH and CDR2 LQKENI. For the CDR3, the DNA is TGTGCCAGCTCAGAGGCAGGGGGTGGGACTGAAGCTTTCTTT. The encoded protein is CASSEAGGGTEAFF. Looking up the rest from reference TRBV18 and TRBJ1-1 gives the full variable domain: NAGVMQNPRHLVRRRGQEARLRCSPMKGHSHVYWYRQLPEEGLKFMVYLQKENIIDESGMPKERFSAEFPKEGPSILRIQQVVRGDSAAYFCASSEAGGGTEAFFGQGTRLTVV.

This sequence joins TRBV7-2 and TRBJ2-5, with D maybe TRBD1 (5 bases). Trimming removed 5 bases at V and 1 base at J, with 11 bases between. The CDR3 runs to 14 residues. Per germline, CDR1 SGHTA and CDR2 FQGNSA. CDR3 DNA: TGTGCCAGCAGCGTTACAGGCCCCCAAGAGACCCAGTACTTC. Translation gives CASSVTGPQETQYF.

The rearrangement links TRBV5-6 to TRBJ1-3; D not resolved. The CDR3 is 12 amino acids. Germline CDR1 and CDR2: SGHDT and YYEEEE. V lost 2 bases, J lost 5 bases, and 5 bases lay in between. The CDR3 DNA reads as TGTGCCAGCAGCTTCCAAAGAAACACCATATATTTT. This encodes CASSFQRNTIYF.

The genes are TRBV3-1 (or the pseudogene TRBV3-2) and TRBJ1-1; D is unresolved. This CDR3 comprises 13 residues. CDR1 and CDR2 from the germline V gene are LGHDT and YNNKEL (reference sequence). The ends were cut back, 1 base at V and 8 bases at J, with 11 bases in the middle. The CDR3 loop reads CASSQGLQAEAFF. For the CDR3, the DNA is TGTGCCAGCAGCCAAGGGTTGCAGGCCGAAGCTTTCTTT.

V and J are TRBV28 and TRBJ1-3, with 10 bases fitting TRBD1. V lost 7 bases, J lost 4 bases, and 7 bases stayed unmatched. Per germline, CDR1 MDHEN and CDR2 SYDVKM. CDR3 length: 15 residues. The CDR3 DNA follows: TGTGCCAGCATTCCGGGACAGGGGAGCGGAAACACCATATATTTT. Protein: CASIPGQGSGNTIYF.

The chain joins TRBV2 to TRBJ2-3; 12 nucleotides align to TRBD2. V lost 4 bases and J lost 6; bases outside the gene matches: 14. CDR3 length: 18 amino acids. The germline CDR1 and CDR2 sequences are SNHLY and FYNNEI. CDR3 sequence reads: CASSALAGLAGHRDTQYF. CDR3 nucleotides: TGTGCCAGCAGTGCCCTGGCGGGACTAGCGGGCCACCGGGATACGCAGTATTTT.